The rows below give T cell receptor beta chains drawn from one sample of a study of cytomegalovirus exposure and HLA in healthy donors. Profiling relied on immunoSEQ multiplex PCR, and the TCRdb table lists in-frame clones only, not all of them. Of about 89,000 clones in the sample, 85% were seen once. The specimen sequenced was PBMCs. These receptors all stem from a man aged 35-49 years in good health and CMV-seropositive. CDR3s include the opening cysteine and the closing phenylalanine or tryptophan. Fields, in order: clone size, D gene, J gene, V gene, CDR3 protein. The D gene is left open where the match is weak. Expanded clones are given a class, and other clones once, few, many or no size at all.

clone_size: -; d_call: TRBD2; j_call: TRBJ2-3; v_call: TRBV11-3; cdr3_aa: CASSLVSGGASSTDTQYF
clone_size: -; d_call: TRBD2; j_call: TRBJ2-3; v_call: TRBV29-1; cdr3_aa: CSVGGTSDSTDTQYF
clone_size: few; d_call: -; j_call: TRBJ2-5; v_call: TRBV7-9; cdr3_aa: CASSTSSETQYF
clone_size: once; d_call: TRBD2; j_call: TRBJ2-1; v_call: TRBV4-1; cdr3_aa: CASSQGVSGGPLGEQFF
clone_size: -; d_call: TRBD1; j_call: TRBJ1-2; v_call: TRBV6-5; cdr3_aa: CASSYDRGYGYTF
clone_size: -; d_call: -; j_call: TRBJ1-1; v_call: TRBV5-1; cdr3_aa: CASSSSMNTEAFF
clone_size: -; d_call: -; j_call: TRBJ1-2; v_call: TRBV6-1; cdr3_aa: CASDNDGGYTF
clone_size: -; d_call: -; j_call: TRBJ1-1; v_call: TRBV5-1; cdr3_aa: CASSLVQGNTEAFF
clone_size: -; d_call: -; j_call: TRBJ1-4; v_call: TRBV11-2; cdr3_aa: CASSFSDSTGEKLFF
clone_size: -; d_call: TRBD1; j_call: TRBJ2-5; v_call: TRBV6-6; cdr3_aa: CASSMGQVFGEQYF
clone_size: -; d_call: TRBD2; j_call: TRBJ2-5; v_call: TRBV19; cdr3_aa: CASSRWGGTSKETQYF
clone_size: -; d_call: -; j_call: TRBJ2-1; v_call: TRBV28; cdr3_aa: CASSTTGKWNNEQFF
clone_size: -; d_call: -; j_call: TRBJ2-7; v_call: TRBV6-6; cdr3_aa: CASSYDGSLYEQYF